This T cell receptor (beta chain) was retrieved from a study of blood T cell repertoires in COVID-19. Whole-study context: Samples taken during acute and convalescent COVID-19 were collected in the United States, Italy and Spain. From T cells, B-cell-depleted T cells, or PBMCs came the material, which was cDNA or gDNA.

Original handling: Reference gene primers were amplified, and this amplification served to estimate nucleated cell counts. Clones were sequenced by immunoSEQ multiplex PCR, and TCRdb holds only the in-frame ones, with some missing. V, J and clone size reflect that table, while D and trimming were determined from the DNA. The sample carries about 80,000 clones, about 82% recorded once. There are 16 residues in the CDR3. Trimming pared 0 bases from V and 0 bases from J, leaving 7 bases between. The germline V gene has CDR1 SGHRS and CDR2 YFSETQ. Sequenced sample: peripheral blood. This TCR was recovered from a man aged 80 or over with active or convalescent COVID-19. This chain connects TRBV5-1 to TRBJ1-6; maybe TRBD1 (6 bases). The CDR3 bases are TGCGCCAGCAGCTTGGGGACAGACTCCTATAATTCACCCCTCCACTTT. Its translation: CASSLGTDSYNSPLHF.